The 14 T cell receptor beta chains listed next were all sequenced from one sample in a study of T cell clonality in common variable immunodeficiency. Overall study results and limits: Reportedly, TCR beta sequences from common variable immunodeficiency showed fewer deletions and N-nucleotide insertions.

The method was immunoSEQ multiplex PCR; TCRdb's version includes in-frame clones alone and lacks a portion of them. Observed in the sample are fewer than 30,000 clones, none of them singletons. Their antigen targets remain unknown. Sequencing used peripheral blood mononuclear cells. These receptors came from a human donor with common variable immunodeficiency.

In this sample, this clone turned up many times. The CDR3 extends 3 residues past the end of the read, so its final part is completed from the germline J gene. This rearrangement joins TRBV7-2 to TRBJ2-7; D is possibly TRBD2 (7 bases). Germline V gene lookup returns CDR1 SGHTA and CDR2 FQGNSA. Deletions cut 3 bases from V and 6 bases from J, with 9 bases between. CDR3 length: 12 amino acids. The DNA read from the CDR3 is TGTGCCAGCAGCTTTGCGGGGGCCGAG. This codes for CASSFAGAE. In full, the CDR3 is CASSFAGAEQYF.

Details on this clone: The observed sequence ends 3 residues before the CDR3 terminus, with the missing tail filled in from the germline J gene. The rearrangement uses TRBV13 and TRBJ2-7; 8 bases are a match to TRBD1. CDR1 is PRHDT and CDR2 is FYEKMQ in the germline V gene (reference sequence). The CDR3 is 15 amino acids. V dropped 4 bases and J dropped 1; count of bases not matched to a gene: 6. Partial CDR3 DNA: TGTGCCAGCAGCTCTCCGGACAGGGTATCCTACGAG. This encodes CASSSPDRVSYE. In full, the CDR3 is CASSSPDRVSYEQYF. The full variable domain, its missing parts supplied by reference TRBV13 and TRBJ2-7, is AAGVIQSPRHLIKEKRETATLKCYPIPRHDTVYWYQQGPGQDPQFLISFYEKMQSDKGSIPDRFSAQQFSDYHSELNMSSLELGDSALYFCASSSPDRVSYEQYFGPGTRLTVT.

This clone appeared many times. The read is 3 residues too short to cover the CDR3 end, so that end is filled in from the germline J gene. The chain is built from TRBV7-3 and TRBJ1-2; D is perhaps TRBD1 (5 bases). CDR3 length: 11 amino acids. CDR1 and CDR2 from the germline V gene are SGHTA and FQGTGA. Partial CDR3 DNA: TGTGCCAGCAGTTCAGGGTCGAGC. As protein: CASSSGSS. The CDR3, in full, reads CASSSGSSYTF.

This CDR3 reads CASSLAQFAGLNQPQHF. The part of the CDR3 DNA that was read is TGTGCCAGCAGCTTAGCGCAGTTTGCAGGACTCAATCAGCCC. The gene calls are TRBV7-8 and TRBJ1-5; D call uncertain. From the germline J gene comes the end of the CDR3, since the read stops 3 residues before it. V was shortened by 0 bases and J by 3 bases, with 15 bases between the two germline ends. The CDR3 is made up of 17 amino acids. Germline V gene data show CDR1 as SGHVS and CDR2 as FQNEAQ.

This clone was recorded at least ten times. Read coverage stops 3 residues before the CDR3 terminus; the germline J gene supplies the remainder. This sequence joins TRBV18 and TRBJ1-1; D uncertain. This CDR3 contains 13 residues. V was clipped by 4 bases and J by 1 base, with 7 bases between them. The V gene's germline CDR1 is KGHSH and CDR2 LQKENI. Incomplete CDR3 DNA: TGTGCCAGCTCACGCACAGAGAACACTGAA. Amino acids: CASSRTENTE. The entire CDR3 is CASSRTENTEAFF.

As for this clone: The observed sequence ends 3 residues before the CDR3 terminus, with the missing tail filled in from the germline J gene. This rearrangement joins TRBV18 to TRBJ1-2, with TRBD1 matching 8 bases. Germline CDR1 is KGHSH and CDR2 is LQKENI. This CDR3 has 13 residues. Losses at the gene ends were 8 bases for V and 4 bases for J; bases not matched to a gene: 6. The CDR3 is CASTGGQTYGYTF. The CDR3 DNA, read in part, is TGTGCCAGCACAGGGGGACAGACCTATGGC.

Ten or more counts support this clone. The CDR3 extends 3 residues past the end of the read, so its final part is completed from the germline J gene. The chain recombines TRBV2 with TRBJ1-1; tentatively, D is TRBD1 (6 bases). The germline V gene encodes CDR1 SNHLY and CDR2 FYNNEI. The CDR3 extends over 17 amino acids. Trimming removed 3 bases at V and 6 bases at J, with 23 bases between. The covered CDR3 bases are TGTGCCAGCAGTGAGGTTAAGAATATGAGGGGGACGGCTGAA. As protein: CASSEVKNMRGTAE. The whole CDR3 protein is CASSEVKNMRGTAEAFF.

This clone was detected only a few times. The observed sequence ends 3 residues before the CDR3 terminus, with the missing tail filled in from the germline J gene. This rearrangement joins TRBV30 to TRBJ1-4, with 9 bases fitting TRBD1. CDR3 size: 17 residues. J lost 4 bases, V lost 3 bases, and 12 bases had no gene match. Germline-derived CDR1 and CDR2 are GTSNPN and SVGIG (reference sequence). The sequenced part of the CDR3 DNA is TGTGCCTGGAGGCCTACAGGGGGCGCAAACAGTAATGAAAAA. It codes for CAWRPTGGANSNEK. The CDR3 reads in full as CAWRPTGGANSNEKLFF.

This clone was picked up a small number of times. The CDR3 end is not reached by the read, which stops 3 residues before it; the germline J gene fills it in. The genes are TRBV6-2 or TRBV6-3 and TRBJ2-3; 7 bases are a match to TRBD2. V was clipped by 8 bases and J by 0 bases; unmatched bases: 11. Germline CDR1 and CDR2: MNHEY and SVGEGT. The CDR3 covers 16 residues. The covered CDR3 bases are TGTGCCAGCCTTAGTTGGGGCGGGGGTAGCACAGATACG. Protein product: CASLSWGGGSTDT. The complete CDR3 sequence is CASLSWGGGSTDTQYF.

This clone showed up just a few times. The DNA ends 3 residues before the CDR3 does, and the rest of the CDR3 is filled in from the germline J gene. This chain links TRBV2 with TRBJ2-3, with 15 bases identical to TRBD2. CDR3 size: 15 residues. CDR1 and CDR2 (germline): SNHLY, FYNNEI. The covered CDR3 bases are TGTGCCAGCAGTGATTGGACTAGCGGGGGGGCCACG. This sequence encodes CASSDWTSGGAT. In full, the CDR3 reads CASSDWTSGGATQYF.

This clone was detected many times. The sequenced fragment ends 3 residues before the CDR3 boundary, so the rest is inferred from the germline J gene. The rearrangement joins TRBV2 to TRBJ2-5; 10 positions match TRBD1. Trimming removed 8 bases from V and 3 bases from J; junction bases left unmatched: 6. The CDR3 contains 14 residues. Germline CDR1 and CDR2: SNHLY and FYNNEI. CDR3 DNA (partial): TGTGCCAGCCACCGTGGGACAGGGGAAGAGACC. The encoded protein is CASHRGTGEET. The whole CDR3 protein reads CASHRGTGEETQYF.

A word on this clone: Sequencing ends 3 residues short of the CDR3 end; the germline J gene provides the rest. The V call is TRBV23-1, the J call TRBJ2-3; unclear D gene. TRBV23-1 is an ORF, and what it does is uncertain. With 2 bases removed from V and 0 bases from J, the gap between germline ends came to 9 bases. The CDR3 sequence is 15 residues long. CDR3: CASSQRFSSTDTQYF. The covered CDR3 bases are TGCGCCAGCAGTCAAAGGTTTTCTAGCACAGATACG.

This clone was found many times. The read ends 3 residues shy of where the CDR3 ends; the end is completed using the germline J gene. The chain joins TRBV20-1 to TRBJ1-4, with a tentative D call TRBD1 (6 bases). The CDR3 consists of 14 residues. Germline V gene data show CDR1 as DFQATT and CDR2 as SNEGSKA (reference sequence). The V and J ends lost 5 bases and 8 bases respectively, with 18 bases between them. CDR3 DNA, as far as it was read: TGCAGTGCTCCCCACAGGGTTGGTGGCGAAAAA. It yields the protein CSAPHRVGGEK. The whole CDR3 protein reads CSAPHRVGGEKLFF.

This clone was seen many times. The read ends 3 residues before the CDR3 terminus; that terminus is restored from the germline J gene. The V call is TRBV7-9, the J call TRBJ2-7; D possibly corresponds to TRBD1 (6 bases). Trimming took off 5 bases at V and 2 bases at J, with 13 bases between the two ends. Germline values: CDR1 SEHNR, CDR2 FQNEAQ (reference sequence). This CDR3 has 14 amino acids. The covered CDR3 bases are TGTGCCAGCAGCCCGTGGACAGAAACCTACGAG. Protein product: CASSPWTETYE. The whole CDR3 is CASSPWTETYEQYF.